The present T cell receptor (beta chain) was sequenced within a study of CD8+CD57+ T cells in acquired aplastic anemia. Study information: Sorting CD4+ and CD8+ cells gave DNA averaging about 3.1 ug. Study-wide results and caveats: The same twenty-nine CD8+ CDR3 sequences occurred in patients and in controls. Simpson's diversity of CD8+ cells was not significantly different in patients compared with controls.

Genomic DNA acted as the template from which TCR beta VDJ combination and CDR3 sequence profiling were carried out. TCRdb called the reads again in MiXCR, with one record for every CDR3 protein. The table has approximately 130,000 distinct CDR3 sequences, 55% to 60% seen once; the top ten hold about 31%. The sequenced patients had an expansion of CD8+CD57+ cells seen by flow cytometry. Germline V gene sequence: CDR1 DFQATT, CDR2 SNEGSKA (reference sequence). The CDR3 totals 14 residues. Between the trimmed V and J ends, which lost 2 bases and 1 base, there was a span of 10 bases. This clonotype occurred many times. Its specificity is unknown.

Sequenced input: sorted CD4+, CD8+, or CD8+CD57+ T cells (not recorded which) from PBMCs. The TCR was taken from a human donor with aplastic anemia. The rearrangement links TRBV20-1 to TRBJ2-3, with D maybe TRBD2 (6 bases). The CDR3 spells CSARMEGRTDTQYF. The CDR3 DNA sequence: TGCAGTGCTAGAATGGAGGGGCGCACAGATACGCAGTATTTT.